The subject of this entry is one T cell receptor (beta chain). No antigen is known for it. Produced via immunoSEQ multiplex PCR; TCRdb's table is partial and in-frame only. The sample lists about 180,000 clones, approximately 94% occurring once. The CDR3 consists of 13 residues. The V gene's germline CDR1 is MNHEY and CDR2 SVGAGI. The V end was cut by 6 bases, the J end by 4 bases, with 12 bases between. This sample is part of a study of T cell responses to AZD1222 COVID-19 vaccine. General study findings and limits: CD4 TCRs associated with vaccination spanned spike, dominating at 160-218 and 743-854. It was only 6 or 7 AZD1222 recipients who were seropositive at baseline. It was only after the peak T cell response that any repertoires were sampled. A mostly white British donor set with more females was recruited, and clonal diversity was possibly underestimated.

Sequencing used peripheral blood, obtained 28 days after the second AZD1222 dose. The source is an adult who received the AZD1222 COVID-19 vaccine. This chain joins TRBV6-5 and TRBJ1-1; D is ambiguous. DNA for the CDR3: TGTGCCAGCAGGCTCTTCGAGAGCACTGAAGCTTTCTTT. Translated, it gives CASRLFESTEAFF.